What follows describes a single TCR beta chain. V was shortened by 3 bases and J by 6 bases, with 11 bases between the two germline ends. Germline CDR1 and CDR2: LNHDA and SQIVND (reference sequence). This CDR3 region has 14 residues. The data were obtained in a study of blood T cell repertoires in COVID-19. About the research overall: Samples representing acute and convalescent COVID-19 were sourced from the United States, Italy and Spain. T cells, B-cell-depleted T cells, or PBMCs provided the cDNA or gDNA that served as material.

The authors' processing: Amplification with reference gene primers provided the estimates of nucleated cell counts. This table comes from immunoSEQ multiplex PCR, and its TCRdb copy is limited to in-frame clones, with some not included. Clonal size and the V and J genes are those of that table, whereas D and trimming came from the DNA. The sample holds about 130,000 clones, 81% seen once. This receptor was identified in a woman aged 45 to 65 with acute or convalescent COVID-19. The chain combines TRBV19 with TRBJ1-4, with a possible D match to TRBD1 (5 bases). The sample was peripheral blood. The CDR3 nucleotides read TGTGCCAGTAGTATGGACAACATAGATGAAAAACTGTTTTTT. Encoded protein: CASSMDNIDEKLFF.